This TCR beta chain was recovered during a study of long-term antiretroviral therapy in people with HIV. General study points: Blood in the study was drawn between the mid-2000s and the late 2010s, possibly under older ART regimens, which may be less effective than current ones.

This CDR3 is 15 amino acids long. Germline V gene data show CDR1 as SGHNT and CDR2 as YYREEE (reference sequence). The germline V and J ends were trimmed by 0 bases and 0 bases, with 8 bases remaining between them. To note about this clone: Antigen specificity is unknown.

The assay, immunoSEQ v3.0, was run at survey level. Per-sample targets for sequencing were roughly 35,000-55,000 T-cell genomes. Produced via immunoSEQ multiplex PCR; TCRdb's table is partial and in-frame only. The repertoire has about 25,000 clones, 65% to 90% of them found once; the top ten carry about 15%. V usage is TRBV5-4 and J usage is TRBJ2-3; D is ambiguous. This sample comprised unsorted PBMCs, obtained 1.2 years after starting antiretroviral therapy. This sequence originates from a man in his fifties with HIV. In DNA, the CDR3 is TGTGCCAGCAGCTTGGCGGCGAGAAGCACAGATACGCAGTATTTT. As protein: CASSLAARSTDTQYF.